The clone carrying this T cell receptor beta chain was recorded only once. No antigen is known for it. The identical CDR3 is also encoded by other nucleotide sequences in the sample. The data stem from a study of cytomegalovirus exposure and HLA in healthy donors. Whole-study results and caveats: Likely technical artifact: a cluster of highly shared sequence variants. The study put some 150 TCR beta chains on its list as cytomegalovirus-associated. Later work showed greater clonal expansion in HLA-associated TCR beta chains than in equally common others.

The PCR contained 60 Vbeta and 13 Jbeta primers. Assay: immunoSEQ multiplex PCR; the TCRdb copy retains only in-frame clones and omits some. This table holds roughly 170,000 clones, roughly 80% found once. The sequence derives from a man aged 25-45 years in good health and CMV-seronegative. What was sequenced was PBMCs.

The CDR3 reads CASSPGLVSYEQYF. The CDR3 coding sequence is TGTGCCAGCTCACCGGGACTAGTCTCTTACGAGCAGTACTTC. The V gene is TRBV18, the J gene TRBJ2-7; 8 bases map to TRBD2. The CDR3 loop spans 14 amino acids. Per the germline V gene, CDR1 is KGHSH and CDR2 is LQKENI. The ends lost 3 bases at V and 4 bases at J; junction bases unmatched: 5.